This T cell receptor beta chain was captured by sequencing in a study of blood T cell repertoires in COVID-19. Across the whole study: Sources were T cells, B-cell-depleted T cells, or PBMCs; the material itself was cDNA or gDNA.

Patients in Seattle were enrolled during active infection, then followed longitudinally. TCRdb's copy holds only in-frame clones and misses some; the assay was immunoSEQ multiplex PCR. The top ten hold roughly a third of the sample, which has under 100,000 clones, just under 80% seen once. Sequenced sample: peripheral blood. The sequence came from a man between 60 and 75 years old with COVID-19, enrolled during active disease.

CDR3 sequence: CASSPSGRASGVGTDTQYF. As DNA, the CDR3 is TGTGCCAGCAGCCCCAGCGGCCGGGCTAGCGGGGTAGGCACAGATACGCAGTATTTT. V usage is TRBV11-2 and J usage is TRBJ2-3; 9 bases are a match to TRBD2. V gave up 5 bases and J gave up 1 base; unmatched junction bases: 16. Germline V gives CDR1 SGHAT, CDR2 FQNNGV. The CDR3 totals 19 residues.